This TCR beta chain was retrieved from a study of cytotoxic CD8 clonotypes in ibrutinib-treated CLL. TCRdb's table, derived via immunoSEQ multiplex PCR, lists solely in-frame clones and lacks some. Among some 140,000 clones listed, under 95% were seen once. Trimming took 8 bases from V and 8 from J, leaving 13 bases between them. The CDR3 extends over 12 amino acids. Germline assignment: CDR1 MDHEN and CDR2 SYDVKM. This TCR was sampled from a human donor with chronic lymphocytic leukemia. The starting material was PBMCs, obtained after 12 months of ibrutinib treatment. V gene TRBV28 combines with J gene TRBJ2-1, with D unclear. Here the CDR3 DNA reads TGTGCCAGCTCCGGGCGTGTTCATGAGCAGTTCTTC. Translating it yields CASSGRVHEQFF.